Listed below are T cell receptor beta chains from one sample, sequenced in a study of T cells in localized non-small cell lung cancer. This table comes from immunoSEQ multiplex PCR, and its TCRdb copy is limited to in-frame clones, with some not included. The sample holds 7,500 to 10,000 clones, around 41% seen once. Sequences were derived from lymph node tissue, sampled before any cancer treatment. Receptors originate from a woman aged 40-75 years with stage I lung adenocarcinoma. CDR3s include the opening cysteine and the closing phenylalanine or tryptophan. Each record gives: V gene, J gene, D gene, clone size, CDR3 protein, CDR3 DNA. D genes are given only for firm matches. A clone size is listed for some rows: how often the clone was seen (once, few, many), or a class if it is expanded.

v_gene: TRBV25-1
j_gene: TRBJ1-4
d_gene: TRBD1
abundance: few
CDR3aa: CASSPGQRNEKLFF
CDR3nt: TGTGCCAGCAGCCCGGGACAGAGAAATGAAAAACTGTTTTTT

v_gene: TRBV7-4
j_gene: TRBJ2-7
d_gene: .
abundance: once
CDR3aa: CASSVDLSGEQYF
CDR3nt: TGTGCCAGCAGCGTTGACTTGTCAGGGGAACAGTACTTC

v_gene: TRBV29-1
j_gene: TRBJ1-3
d_gene: .
abundance: .
CDR3aa: CSVAAGATSGNTIYF
CDR3nt: TGCAGCGTTGCGGCGGGGGCAACCTCTGGAAACACCATATATTTT

v_gene: TRBV25-1
j_gene: TRBJ2-5
d_gene: .
abundance: .
CDR3aa: CASSEYTEETQYF
CDR3nt: TGTGCCAGCAGTGAATACACAGAAGAGACCCAGTACTTC

v_gene: TRBV6-8
j_gene: TRBJ2-6
d_gene: TRBD1
abundance: few
CDR3aa: CAINPGQKISGANVLTF
CDR3nt: TGTGCCATCAACCCGGGACAGAAAATTTCTGGGGCCAACGTCCTGACTTTC

v_gene: TRBV19
j_gene: TRBJ2-2
d_gene: TRBD2
abundance: .
CDR3aa: CASSMWRGGRGTGELFF
CDR3nt: TGTGCCAGTAGTATGTGGCGGGGGGGCCGCGGCACCGGGGAGCTGTTTTTT

v_gene: TRBV6-8
j_gene: TRBJ2-7
d_gene: TRBD1
abundance: few
CDR3aa: CASSKGQPYSYEQYF
CDR3nt: TGTGCCAGCAGCAAGGGACAGCCGTACTCCTACGAGCAGTACTTC

v_gene: TRBV18
j_gene: TRBJ2-7
d_gene: TRBD1
abundance: .
CDR3aa: CASSPRTGIANEQYF
CDR3nt: TGTGCCAGCTCACCGAGGACAGGGATCGCGAACGAGCAGTACTTC

v_gene: TRBV19
j_gene: TRBJ1-2
d_gene: .
abundance: .
CDR3aa: CASGSRGLYGYTF
CDR3nt: TGTGCCAGTGGTTCCCGAGGGCTCTATGGCTACACCTTC

v_gene: TRBV6-8
j_gene: TRBJ1-6
d_gene: .
abundance: .
CDR3aa: CASSRQEGDNSPLHF
CDR3nt: TGTGCCAGCAGCAGACAGGAGGGGGATAATTCACCCCTCCACTTT